The 25 T cell receptor beta chains below come from one sample, sequenced in a study of T cell responses to AZD1222 COVID-19 vaccine. Produced via immunoSEQ multiplex PCR; TCRdb's table is partial and in-frame only. Among some 190,000 clones listed, roughly 94% were seen once. Here the sequenced sample was peripheral blood, taken 28 days after the second dose of the MenACWY control vaccine. The receptor set was obtained from an adult who received the MenACWY meningococcal vaccine as a control.

The V and J genes are TRBV4-2 and TRBJ2-2; D is possibly TRBD2 (7 bases). This CDR3 has 16 residues. From germline, CDR1 is LGHNA and CDR2 YNFKEQ. The V gene lost 0 bases and the J gene lost 2 bases, with 10 bases spanning the gap. Written as DNA, the CDR3 is TGTGCCAGCAGCCAAGAGGGGGGGCTAAACACCGGGGAGCTGTTTTTT. Translation: CASSQEGGLNTGELFF.

This chain joins TRBV19 and TRBJ2-7, with TRBD2 matching over 10 bases. Germline CDR1 and CDR2: LNHDA and SQIVND (reference sequence). This CDR3 is built from 15 residues. Germline trimming cut 5 bases from V and 0 bases from J; bases unmatched to any gene: 4. The CDR3: CASSAGLANSYEQYF. The DNA of the CDR3 is TGTGCCAGTAGTGCGGGACTAGCGAACTCCTACGAGCAGTACTTC.

This clone turned up a few times. V gene TRBV6-6 combines with J gene TRBJ2-7; TRBD2 agrees at 10 bases. The junction had 1 base not matched to a gene; V was cut back by 2 bases and J by 0 bases. The CDR3 has 15 residues. Germline loops: CDR1 MNHNY, CDR2 SVGAGI (reference sequence). For the CDR3, the DNA is TGTGCCAGCAGTTACCCTAGCGGGAGCTCCTACGAGCAGTACTTC. It yields the protein CASSYPSGSSYEQYF.

This rearrangement joins TRBV11-2 to TRBJ1-2; no definite D call. The CDR3 is made up of 13 amino acids. V was shortened by 3 bases and J by 5 bases, with 10 bases between the two germline ends. CDR1 SGHAT and CDR2 FQNNGV come from the germline V gene. CDR3 nucleotides: TGTGCCAGCAGCTTTCGCTTCCCTTATGGCTACACCTTC. This gives the protein CASSFRFPYGYTF. Filled out from reference TRBV11-2 and TRBJ1-2, the complete variable domain reads EAGVAQSPRYKIIEKRQSVAFWCNPISGHATLYWYQQILGQGPKLLIQFQNNGVVDDSQLPKDRFSAERLKGVDSTLKIQPAKLEDSAVYLCASSFRFPYGYTFGSGTRLTVV.

J is TRBJ2-3 and V is TRBV7-9; 11 bases map to TRBD2. The V segment lost 7 bases and the J segment 8 bases; nucleotides outside the gene matches: 11. The CDR3 spans 15 residues. Germline loops: CDR1 SEHNR, CDR2 FQNEAQ (reference sequence). The CDR3 DNA reads TGTGCCAGCATCCCCGCTAGCGGGGGGCCCTTTACGCAGTATTTT. Amino acid sequence: CASIPASGGPFTQYF.

A remark on this clone: The same CDR3 arises from other DNA sequences in this sample as well. V usage is TRBV27 and J usage is TRBJ2-7; D not resolved. This CDR3 region has 13 residues. CDR1 is MNHEY, CDR2 SMNVEV, per germline (reference sequence). V lost 5 bases and J lost 2, with 10 bases in between. CDR3 protein: CASSLRGTYEQYF. The CDR3 nucleotides read TGTGCCAGCAGTCTTCGTGGAACCTACGAGCAGTACTTC.

This clone appeared once. The genes are TRBV5-1 and TRBJ2-1; the D is unclear. The CDR3 is 16 residues long. Trimming removed 0 bases at V and 0 bases at J, with 10 bases between. Germline-derived CDR1 and CDR2 are SGHRS and YFSETQ. The CDR3 region is CASSLASTSSYNEQFF. The CDR3 DNA follows: TGCGCCAGCAGCTTGGCCTCAACGAGCTCCTACAATGAGCAGTTCTTC.

The rearrangement joins TRBV7-9 to TRBJ1-2; D gene uncertain. Germline CDR1 reads SEHNR; CDR2 reads FQNEAQ (reference sequence). V was pared by 6 bases and J by 2 bases, with 13 bases between. The CDR3 is made up of 14 amino acids. The CDR3 is CASRPTTENYGYTF. The CDR3 DNA reads as TGTGCCAGCAGACCAACGACGGAAAACTATGGCTACACCTTC.

DNA of the CDR3: TGTGCCAGCAGAGTTACAGGGAGCAATGAAAAACTGTTTTTT. It is translated as CASRVTGSNEKLFF. The chain combines TRBV27 with TRBJ1-4; D is possibly TRBD1 (6 bases). V was cut by 6 bases and J by 5 bases, with 13 bases left in between. Germline V lookup: CDR1 MNHEY, CDR2 SMNVEV (reference sequence). CDR3 length: 14 residues.

The V call is TRBV7-9, the J call TRBJ1-2; the D gene is possibly TRBD1 (6 bases). CDR1 and CDR2 from the germline V gene are SEHNR and FQNEAQ (reference sequence). Deletions cut 5 bases from V and 1 base from J, with 20 bases between. The CDR3 contains 17 residues. CDR3 sequence reads: CASSDRDTKRYNYGYTF. CDR3 nucleotide sequence: TGTGCCAGCAGCGATCGGGACACGAAGCGATATAACTATGGCTACACCTTC. Variable domain in full (rest from reference TRBV7-9 and TRBJ1-2): DTGVSQNPRHKITKRGQNVTFRCDPISEHNRLYWYRQTLGQGPEFLTYFQNEAQLEKSRLLSDRFSAERPKGSFSTLEIQRTEQGDSAMYLCASSDRDTKRYNYGYTFGSGTRLTVV.

The chain joins TRBV6-6 to TRBJ2-7; D gene uncertain. In germline, CDR1 is MNHNY, CDR2 SVGAGI (reference sequence). Deletions cut 7 bases from V and 1 base from J, with 14 bases between. There are 14 residues in the CDR3. CDR3 bases: TGTGCCAGCACTCTACGATACCCATCCTACGAGCAGTACTTC. Protein sequence: CASTLRYPSYEQYF.

The chain employs TRBV7-2 and TRBJ2-1, with D perhaps matching TRBD2 (6 bases). V was trimmed by 2 bases and J by 0 bases, leaving 11 bases between them. CDR3 length equals 16 residues. Germline V gene sequence: CDR1 SGHTA, CDR2 FQGNSA. The CDR3 region is CASSLILGGSYNEQFF. The CDR3 DNA reads TGTGCCAGCAGCTTAATTTTGGGGGGCTCCTACAATGAGCAGTTCTTC.

This chain uses TRBV10-2 with TRBJ2-5, with TRBD2 matching 9 bases. This CDR3 contains 14 residues. CDR1 WSHSY and CDR2 SAAADI come from the germline V gene. Trimming at V came to 6 bases and at J to 0 bases, leaving 2 bases not matched to a gene. The CDR3 is CASRWTSDQETQYF. Here the CDR3 DNA reads TGCGCCAGCAGATGGACTAGCGACCAAGAGACCCAGTACTTC.

V gene TRBV3-1 (or the pseudogene TRBV3-2) combines with J gene TRBJ1-1; 10 bases map to TRBD1. This CDR3 has 16 amino acids. The germline gives CDR1 LGHDT, CDR2 YNNKEL (reference sequence). The V and J ends lost 6 bases and 0 bases, in that order; junction bases with no gene match: 7. The CDR3 is CASRRQGARMNTEAFF. The CDR3 DNA sequence: TGTGCCAGCAGACGACAGGGGGCGAGAATGAACACTGAAGCTTTCTTT.

The rearrangement links TRBV9 to TRBJ2-7; tentatively, D is TRBD1 or TRBD2 (5 bases each). The CDR3 has 13 residues. The V gene lost 0 bases and the J gene lost 4 bases, with 8 bases spanning the gap. The germline CDR1 and CDR2 sequences are SGDLS and YYNGEE. This CDR3 reads CASSVDGGYEQYF. The CDR3 coding sequence is TGTGCCAGCAGCGTAGATGGGGGTTACGAGCAGTACTTC.

This rearrangement joins TRBV19 to TRBJ1-1; perhaps TRBD1 as D (6 bases). Germline V lookup: CDR1 LNHDA, CDR2 SQIVND (reference sequence). The CDR3 sequence is 14 residues long. Deletions cut 3 bases from V and 1 base from J, with 9 bases between. CDR3 sequence reads: CASSILGGNTEAFF. DNA of the CDR3: TGTGCCAGTAGTATTTTAGGGGGGAACACTGAAGCTTTCTTT.

This chain connects TRBV3-1 (or the pseudogene TRBV3-2) to TRBJ2-5, with 15 bases matching TRBD2. CDR3 size: 16 residues. CDR1 is LGHDT, CDR2 YNNKEL, per germline (reference sequence). V was pared by 2 bases and J by 7 bases, with 5 bases of the junction left unmatched. The CDR3: CASSQRTSGGEVTQYF. The CDR3, as DNA: TGTGCCAGCAGCCAAAGGACTAGCGGGGGGGAGGTGACCCAGTACTTC.

This clone has just one count. The chain has TRBV4-2 and TRBJ1-1; no clear D. CDR3 size: 12 residues. Germline assignment: CDR1 LGHNA and CDR2 YNFKEQ. V was trimmed by 3 bases and J by 7 bases, leaving 9 bases between them. The CDR3 DNA reads as TGTGCCAGCAGCCAGTGGACCGATGAAGCTTTCTTT. This sequence encodes CASSQWTDEAFF.

The DNA of the CDR3 is TGTGCCAGCGGACCGGGACAGCCTAATGAAAAACTGTTTTTT. Amino acids: CASGPGQPNEKLFF. The J gene is TRBJ1-4, the V gene TRBV6-5, with 7 bases matching TRBD1. In germline, CDR1 is MNHEY, CDR2 SVGAGI. V lost 8 bases to trimming and J lost 3 bases; unmatched junction nucleotides: 6. This CDR3 comprises 14 residues.

This chain uses TRBV30 with TRBJ1-2; 7 bases align to TRBD1. From germline, CDR1 is GTSNPN and CDR2 SVGIG (reference sequence). The junction had 9 bases not matched to a gene; V was cut back by 4 bases and J by 4 bases. The CDR3 runs 14 residues. The CDR3 loop reads CAWKDTGALYGYTF. The CDR3 DNA reads TGTGCCTGGAAGGATACAGGGGCCCTCTATGGCTACACCTTC.

V is TRBV25-1 and J is TRBJ2-2, with D possibly TRBD1 on 5 matching bases. The CDR3 length is 16 residues. The V end lost 3 bases, the J end lost 4 bases, and 15 bases lay between the germline ends. Germline CDR1 is MGHDK and CDR2 is SYGVNS. CDR3: CASSDPTAGPTGELFF. As DNA, the CDR3 is TGTGCCAGCAGTGATCCGACAGCCGGTCCCACCGGGGAGCTGTTTTTT. The variable domain in full, completed from reference TRBV25-1 and TRBJ2-2, reads EADIYQTPRYLVIGTGKKITLECSQTMGHDKMYWYQQDPGMELHLIHYSYGVNSTEKGDLSSESTVSRIRTEHFPLTLESARPSHTSQYLCASSDPTAGPTGELFFGEGSRLTVL.

The gene calls are TRBV19 and TRBJ2-1; TRBD1 is a possible D gene (5 bases). The length of the CDR3 is 12 residues. Germline CDR1 is LNHDA and CDR2 is SQIVND (reference sequence). The V gene lost 9 bases and the J gene lost 3 bases, with 9 bases spanning the gap. CDR3: CASSRDYNEQFF. Written as DNA, the CDR3 is TGTGCCAGCAGCAGGGACTACAATGAGCAGTTCTTC.

The chain joins TRBV6-2 or TRBV6-3 to TRBJ2-7; D gene ambiguous. V was pared by 5 bases and J by 2 bases, with 7 bases between. CDR1 and CDR2 (germline): MNHEY, SVGEGT. The CDR3 length is 12 residues. The DNA for the CDR3 is TGTGCCAGCAGTCCATCCACCTACGAGCAGTACTTC. Its protein product is CASSPSTYEQYF.

The count of this clone is one. The CDR3 protein is CASSRTRAGGYGYTF. The CDR3 DNA reads TGTGCCAGCAGCCGAACTCGGGCAGGAGGCTATGGCTACACCTTC. V gene TRBV14 combines with J gene TRBJ1-2, with D uncertain. Trimming stripped 4 bases from V and 4 bases from J, with 16 bases between. The CDR3 spans 15 residues. The germline gives CDR1 SGHDN, CDR2 FVKESK.

The chain combines TRBV24-1 with TRBJ2-3; 7 nucleotides line up with TRBD1. Germline CDR1 and CDR2: KGHDR and SFDVKD. This CDR3 has 13 residues. Unmatched junction bases numbered 3, after V lost 6 bases and J lost 4 bases. The CDR3 is CATSPDRADTQYF. The DNA for the CDR3 is TGTGCCACCAGTCCCGACAGGGCAGATACGCAGTATTTT.